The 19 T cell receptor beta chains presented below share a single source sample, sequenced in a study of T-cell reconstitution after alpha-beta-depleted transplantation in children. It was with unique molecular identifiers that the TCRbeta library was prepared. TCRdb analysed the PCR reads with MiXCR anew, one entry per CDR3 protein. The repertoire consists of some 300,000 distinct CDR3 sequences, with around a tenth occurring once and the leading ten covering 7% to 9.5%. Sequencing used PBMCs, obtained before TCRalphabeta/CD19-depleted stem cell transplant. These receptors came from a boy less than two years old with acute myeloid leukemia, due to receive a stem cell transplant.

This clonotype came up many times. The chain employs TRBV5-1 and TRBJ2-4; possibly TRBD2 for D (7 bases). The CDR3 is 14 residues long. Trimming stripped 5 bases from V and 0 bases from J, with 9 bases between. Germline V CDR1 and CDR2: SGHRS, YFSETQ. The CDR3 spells CASRGGAAKNIQYF. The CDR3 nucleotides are TGCGCCAGCAGGGGGGGGGCAGCCAAAAACATTCAGTACTTC.

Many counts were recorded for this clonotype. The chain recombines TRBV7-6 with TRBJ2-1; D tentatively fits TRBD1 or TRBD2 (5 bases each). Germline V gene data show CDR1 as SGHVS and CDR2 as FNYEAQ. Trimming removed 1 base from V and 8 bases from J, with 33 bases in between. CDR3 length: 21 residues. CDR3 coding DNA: TGTGCCAGCAGCTTAGGGGGAAGAGGGGCTACTGTGGGGACGATCCTTTATGAGCAGTTCTTC. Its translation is CASSLGGRGATVGTILYEQFF.

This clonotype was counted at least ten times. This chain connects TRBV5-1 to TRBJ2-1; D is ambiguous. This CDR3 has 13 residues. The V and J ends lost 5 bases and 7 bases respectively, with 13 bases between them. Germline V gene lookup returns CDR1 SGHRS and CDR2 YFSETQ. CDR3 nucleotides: TGCGCCAGCAGTGTGGGGAACTGGAATGAGCAGTTCTTC. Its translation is CASSVGNWNEQFF.

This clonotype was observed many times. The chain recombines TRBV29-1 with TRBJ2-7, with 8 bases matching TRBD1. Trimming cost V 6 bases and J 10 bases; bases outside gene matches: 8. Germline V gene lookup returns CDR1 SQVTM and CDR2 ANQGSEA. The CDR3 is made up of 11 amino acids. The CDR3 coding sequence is TGCAGCGTCGCCGGGACAGGCGATCAGTACTTC. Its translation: CSVAGTGDQYF.

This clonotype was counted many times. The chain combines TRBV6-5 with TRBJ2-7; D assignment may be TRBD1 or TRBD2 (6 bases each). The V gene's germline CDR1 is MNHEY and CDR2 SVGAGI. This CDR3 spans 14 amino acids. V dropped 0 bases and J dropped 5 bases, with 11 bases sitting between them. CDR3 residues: CASSYSEGGNEQYF. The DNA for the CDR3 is TGTGCCAGCAGTTACTCGGAGGGGGGAAACGAGCAGTACTTC.

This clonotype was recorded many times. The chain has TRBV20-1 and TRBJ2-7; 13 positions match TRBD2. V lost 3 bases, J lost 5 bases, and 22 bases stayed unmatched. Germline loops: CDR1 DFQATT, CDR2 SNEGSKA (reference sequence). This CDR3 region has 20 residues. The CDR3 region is CSASDLGRQLGLAGDNEQYF. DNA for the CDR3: TGCAGTGCTAGCGATCTGGGGCGACAGCTTGGACTAGCGGGAGACAACGAGCAGTACTTC.

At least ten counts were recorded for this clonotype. CDR3 sequence (DNA): TGTGCCAGCAGCAAACGGCGGGACAACTCCTACAATGAGCAGTTCTTC. Encoded protein: CASSKRRDNSYNEQFF. V usage is TRBV21-1 and J usage is TRBJ2-1; the table's D call, TRBD1, was not checked against the DNA. TRBV21-1 is flagged as a pseudogene. This CDR3 is built from 16 residues.

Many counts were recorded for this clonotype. The CDR3 nucleotides read TGTGCCAGCAGCTTAGCGGCCCCCCAGGACACTGAAGCTTTCTTT. Protein sequence: CASSLAAPQDTEAFF. The chain has TRBV7-9 and TRBJ1-1, with D hard to call. Germline assignment: CDR1 SEHNR and CDR2 FQNEAQ (reference sequence). This CDR3 has 15 amino acids. Trimming pared 0 bases from V and 3 bases from J, leaving 11 bases between.

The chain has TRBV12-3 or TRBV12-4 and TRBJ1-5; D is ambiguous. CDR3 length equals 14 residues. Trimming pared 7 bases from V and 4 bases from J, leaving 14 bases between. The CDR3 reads CASNYGRDNQPQHF. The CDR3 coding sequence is TGTGCCAGCAATTATGGACGGGATAATCAGCCCCAGCATTTT.

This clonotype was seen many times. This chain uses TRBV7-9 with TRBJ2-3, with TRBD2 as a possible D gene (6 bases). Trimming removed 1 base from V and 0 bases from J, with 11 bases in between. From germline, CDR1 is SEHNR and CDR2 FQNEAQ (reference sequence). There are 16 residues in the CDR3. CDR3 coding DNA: TGTGCCAGCAGCTTAGGAGACGGGACTAGCACAGATACGCAGTATTTT. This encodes CASSLGDGTSTDTQYF.

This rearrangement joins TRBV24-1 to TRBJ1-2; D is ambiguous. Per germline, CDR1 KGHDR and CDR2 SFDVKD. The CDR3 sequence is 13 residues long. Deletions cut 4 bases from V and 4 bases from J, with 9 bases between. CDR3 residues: CATSDPTVYGYTF. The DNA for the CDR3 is TGTGCCACCAGTGACCCGACCGTCTATGGCTACACCTTC.

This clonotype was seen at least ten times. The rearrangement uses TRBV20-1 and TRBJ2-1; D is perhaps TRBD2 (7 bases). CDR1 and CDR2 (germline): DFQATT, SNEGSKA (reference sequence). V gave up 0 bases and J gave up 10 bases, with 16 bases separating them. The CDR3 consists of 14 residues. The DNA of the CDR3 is TGCAGTGCTAGAGAAGGCGGGGGCCCGGGCGAGCAGTTCTTC. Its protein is CSAREGGGPGEQFF.

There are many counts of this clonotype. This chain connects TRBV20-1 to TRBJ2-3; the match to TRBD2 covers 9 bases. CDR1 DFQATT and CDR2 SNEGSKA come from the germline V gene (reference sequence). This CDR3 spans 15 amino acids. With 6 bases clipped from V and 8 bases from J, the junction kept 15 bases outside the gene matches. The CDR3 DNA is TGCAGTGCCTCTCCTCCAGCGGGAGGTTCGGTTACGCAGTATTTT. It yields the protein CSASPPAGGSVTQYF.

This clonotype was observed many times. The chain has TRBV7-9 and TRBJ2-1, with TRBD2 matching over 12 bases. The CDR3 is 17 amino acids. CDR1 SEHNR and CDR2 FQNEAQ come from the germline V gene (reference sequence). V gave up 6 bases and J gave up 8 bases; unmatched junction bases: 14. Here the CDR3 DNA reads TGTGCCAGCAGAGAAGCGGCTAGCGGGAGGGCCAGGGATGAGCAGTTCTTC. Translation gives CASREAASGRARDEQFF.

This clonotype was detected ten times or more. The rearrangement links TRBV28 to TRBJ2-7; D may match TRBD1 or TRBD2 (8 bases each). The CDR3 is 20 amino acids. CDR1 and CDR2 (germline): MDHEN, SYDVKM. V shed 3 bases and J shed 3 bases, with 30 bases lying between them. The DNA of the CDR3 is TGTGCCAGCAGTTTCACCGGGACAGGATTCTCCGGGACTAGGGGCTACGAGCAGTACTTC. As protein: CASSFTGTGFSGTRGYEQYF.

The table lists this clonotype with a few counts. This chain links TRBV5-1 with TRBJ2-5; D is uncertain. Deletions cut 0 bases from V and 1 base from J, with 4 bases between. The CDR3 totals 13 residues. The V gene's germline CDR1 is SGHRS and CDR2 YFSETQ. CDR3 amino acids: CASSLVVQETQYF. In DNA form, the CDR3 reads TGCGCCAGCAGCTTGGTGGTCCAAGAGACCCAGTACTTC.

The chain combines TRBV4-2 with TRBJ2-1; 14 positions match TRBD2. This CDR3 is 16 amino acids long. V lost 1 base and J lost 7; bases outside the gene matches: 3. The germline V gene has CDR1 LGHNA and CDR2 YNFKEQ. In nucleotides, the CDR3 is TGTGCCAGCAGCCAAGGTCGGACTAGCGGGGGGAATGAGCAGTTCTTC. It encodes CASSQGRTSGGNEQFF.

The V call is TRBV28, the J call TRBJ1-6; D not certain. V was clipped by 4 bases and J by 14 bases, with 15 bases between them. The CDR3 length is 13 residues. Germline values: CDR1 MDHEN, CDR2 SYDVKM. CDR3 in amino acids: CASSSPTALTLHF. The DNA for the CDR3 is TGTGCCAGCAGTTCACCCACCGCCCTCACCCTCCACTTT.

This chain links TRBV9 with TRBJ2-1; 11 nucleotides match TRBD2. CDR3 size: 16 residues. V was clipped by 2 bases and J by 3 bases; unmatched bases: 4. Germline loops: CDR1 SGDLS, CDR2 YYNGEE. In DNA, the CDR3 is TGTGCCAGCAGCGTTAGCGGGAGGGCCGGCTACAATGAGCAGTTCTTC. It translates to CASSVSGRAGYNEQFF. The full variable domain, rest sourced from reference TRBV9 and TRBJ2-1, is DSGVTQTPKHLITATGQRVTLRCSPRSGDLSVYWYQQSLDQGLQFLIQYYNGEERAKGNILERFSAQQFPDLHSELNLSSLELGDSALYFCASSVSGRAGYNEQFFGPGTRLTVL.